This TCR beta chain is from a study of T cell responses to AZD1222 COVID-19 vaccine. Study-level findings and limits: It should be noted that donors were predominantly white British and more often female, and clonal diversity was possibly underestimated. Reports indicate that nearly half of spike-specific TCRs are directed at unmutated variant regions. Sampled repertoires all dated from after the peak T cell response. Recipients of AZD1222 seropositive at baseline numbered only 6 or 7.

As to this clone: The target antigen is unknown.

CDR1 SEHNR and CDR2 FQNEAQ come from the germline V gene (reference sequence). Trimming removed 7 bases at V and 4 bases at J, with 22 bases between. This CDR3 spans 16 amino acids. Sequencing used immunoSEQ multiplex PCR; TCRdb keeps in-frame clones, though not all of them. The data hold 150,000 to 200,000 clones, with about 90% observed a single time. The specimen comprised peripheral blood, sampled on day 0 of AZD1222 vaccination. The chain links TRBV7-9 to TRBJ2-5; D might be TRBD2 (7 bases). This TCR came from an adult in good health. The CDR3 coding sequence is TGTGCCAGCACCCCTCCTGGGGGGGGCCGCCGAGAGACCCAGTACTTC. This sequence encodes CASTPPGGGRRETQYF.